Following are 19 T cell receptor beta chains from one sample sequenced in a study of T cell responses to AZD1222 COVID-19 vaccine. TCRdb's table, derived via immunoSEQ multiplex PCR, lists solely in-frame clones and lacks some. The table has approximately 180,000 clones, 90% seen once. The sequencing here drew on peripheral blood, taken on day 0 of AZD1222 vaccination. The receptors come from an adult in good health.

CDR3 nucleotide sequence: TGCGCCAGCAGTGTCCAGGACAGGGTTGATGGCTACACCTTC. Encoded protein: CASSVQDRVDGYTF. The rearrangement uses TRBV10-1 and TRBJ1-2; TRBD1 agrees at 8 bases. CDR1 is WNHNN and CDR2 is SYGVQD in the germline V gene (reference sequence). This CDR3 has 14 amino acids. The trim removed 4 bases at V and 6 bases at J, leaving 7 bases unmatched.

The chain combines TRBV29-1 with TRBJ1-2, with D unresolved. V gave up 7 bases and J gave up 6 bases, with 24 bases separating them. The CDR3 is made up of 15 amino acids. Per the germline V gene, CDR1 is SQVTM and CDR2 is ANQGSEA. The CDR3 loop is CSATSYPGTVDGYTF. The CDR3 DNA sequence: TGCAGCGCCACCTCCTATCCGGGAACAGTCGATGGCTACACCTTC.

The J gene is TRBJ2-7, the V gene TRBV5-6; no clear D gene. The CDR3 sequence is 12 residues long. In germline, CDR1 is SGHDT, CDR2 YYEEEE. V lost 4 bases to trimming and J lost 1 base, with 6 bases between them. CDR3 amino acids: CASSVGSYEQYF. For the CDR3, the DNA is TGTGCCAGCAGCGTAGGGTCCTACGAGCAGTACTTC.

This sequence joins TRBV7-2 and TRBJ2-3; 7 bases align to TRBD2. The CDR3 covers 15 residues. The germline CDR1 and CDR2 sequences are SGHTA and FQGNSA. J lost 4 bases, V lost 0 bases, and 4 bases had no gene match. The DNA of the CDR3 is TGTGCCAGCAGCTTAGCGGGGGGGATCGCAGATACGCAGTATTTT. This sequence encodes CASSLAGGIADTQYF.

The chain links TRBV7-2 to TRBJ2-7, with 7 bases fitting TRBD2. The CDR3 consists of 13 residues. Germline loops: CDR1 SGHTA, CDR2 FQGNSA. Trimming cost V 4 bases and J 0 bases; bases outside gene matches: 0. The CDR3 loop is CASSWTSSYEQYF. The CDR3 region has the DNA TGTGCCAGCAGCTGGACTAGCTCCTACGAGCAGTACTTC. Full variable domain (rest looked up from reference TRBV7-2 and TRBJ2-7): GAGVSQSPSNKVTEKGKDVELRCDPISGHTALYWYRQSLGQGLEFLIYFQGNSAPDKSGLPSDRFSAERTGGSVSTLTIQRTQQEDSAVYLCASSWTSSYEQYFGPGTRLTVT.

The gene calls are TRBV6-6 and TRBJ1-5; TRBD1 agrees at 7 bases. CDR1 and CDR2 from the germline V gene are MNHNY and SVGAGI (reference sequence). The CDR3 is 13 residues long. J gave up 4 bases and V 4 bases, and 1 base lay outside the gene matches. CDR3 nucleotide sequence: TGTGCCAGCAGTTTACAGGGGAATCAGCCCCAGCATTTT. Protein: CASSLQGNQPQHF.

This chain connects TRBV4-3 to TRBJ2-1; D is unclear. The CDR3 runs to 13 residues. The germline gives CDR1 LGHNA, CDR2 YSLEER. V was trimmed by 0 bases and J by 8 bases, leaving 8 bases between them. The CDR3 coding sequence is TGCGCCAGCAGCCAAGATGTCGGCTATGAGCAGTTCTTC. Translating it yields CASSQDVGYEQFF.

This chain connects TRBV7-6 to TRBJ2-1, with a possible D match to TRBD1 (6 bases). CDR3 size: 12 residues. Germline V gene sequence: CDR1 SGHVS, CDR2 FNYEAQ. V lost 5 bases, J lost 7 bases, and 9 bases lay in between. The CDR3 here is CASSKQGNEQFF. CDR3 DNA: TGTGCCAGCAGCAAACAGGGAAATGAGCAGTTCTTC. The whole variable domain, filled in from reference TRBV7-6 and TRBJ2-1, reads GAGVSQSPRYKVTKRGQDVALRCDPISGHVSLYWYRQALGQGPEFLTYFNYEAQQDKSGLPNDRFSAERPEGSISTLTIQRTEQRDSAMYRCASSKQGNEQFFGPGTRLTVL.

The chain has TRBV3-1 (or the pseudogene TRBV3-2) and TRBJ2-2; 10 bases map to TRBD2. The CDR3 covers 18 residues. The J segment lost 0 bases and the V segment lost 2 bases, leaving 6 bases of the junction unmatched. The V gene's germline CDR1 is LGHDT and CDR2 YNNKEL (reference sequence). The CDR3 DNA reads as TGTGCCAGCAGCCAAAAAGCGGGGGGGTTCGCGAACACCGGGGAGCTGTTTTTT. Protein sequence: CASSQKAGGFANTGELFF.

CDR3 DNA: TGTGCCAGCAGCTTGGGAGCAGGGGCTACCCAAGAGACCCAGTACTTC. This translates into CASSLGAGATQETQYF. The chain combines TRBV5-8 with TRBJ2-5; maybe TRBD1 (6 bases). The V end was cut by 0 bases, the J end by 1 base, with 13 bases between. This CDR3 region has 16 residues. Germline CDR1 reads SGHTS; CDR2 reads YDEGEE.

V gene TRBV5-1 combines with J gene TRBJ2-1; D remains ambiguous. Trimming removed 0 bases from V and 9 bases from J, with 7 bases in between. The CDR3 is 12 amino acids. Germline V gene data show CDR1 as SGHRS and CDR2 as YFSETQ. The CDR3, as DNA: TGCGCCAGCAGCTTGGAGTCTCCTGAGCAGTTCTTC. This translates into CASSLESPEQFF.

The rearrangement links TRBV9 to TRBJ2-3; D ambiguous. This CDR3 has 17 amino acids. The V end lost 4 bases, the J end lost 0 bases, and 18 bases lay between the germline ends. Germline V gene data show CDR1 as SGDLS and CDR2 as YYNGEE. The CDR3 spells CASSPPGARASTDTQYF. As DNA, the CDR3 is TGTGCCAGCAGCCCACCGGGTGCCAGAGCGAGCACAGATACGCAGTATTTT.

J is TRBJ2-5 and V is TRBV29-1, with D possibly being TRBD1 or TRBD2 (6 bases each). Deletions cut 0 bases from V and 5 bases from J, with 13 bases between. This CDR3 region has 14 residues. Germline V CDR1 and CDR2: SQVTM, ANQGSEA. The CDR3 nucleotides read TGCAGCGTTGAAGAAACTGGGGGGCGTGAGACCCAGTACTTC. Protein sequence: CSVEETGGRETQYF.

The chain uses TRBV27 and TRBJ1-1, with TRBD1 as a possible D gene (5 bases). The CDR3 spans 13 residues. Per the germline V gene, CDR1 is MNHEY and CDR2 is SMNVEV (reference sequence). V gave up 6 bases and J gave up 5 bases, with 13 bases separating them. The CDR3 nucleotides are TGTGCCAGCAGAACCGACAGAGGAACTGAAGCTTTCTTT. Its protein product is CASRTDRGTEAFF.

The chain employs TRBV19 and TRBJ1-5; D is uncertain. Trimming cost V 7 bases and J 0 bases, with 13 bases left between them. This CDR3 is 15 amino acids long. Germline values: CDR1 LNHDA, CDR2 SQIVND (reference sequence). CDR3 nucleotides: TGTGCCAGTACCGCTTTTGGCTATAGCAATCAGCCCCAGCATTTT. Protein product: CASTAFGYSNQPQHF.

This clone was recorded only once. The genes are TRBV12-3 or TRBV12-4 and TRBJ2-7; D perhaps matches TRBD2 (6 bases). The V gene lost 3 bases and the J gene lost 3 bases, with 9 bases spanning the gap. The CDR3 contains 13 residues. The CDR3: CASSLRGFYEQYF. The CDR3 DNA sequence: TGTGCCAGCAGTTTGCGGGGCTTCTACGAGCAGTACTTC.

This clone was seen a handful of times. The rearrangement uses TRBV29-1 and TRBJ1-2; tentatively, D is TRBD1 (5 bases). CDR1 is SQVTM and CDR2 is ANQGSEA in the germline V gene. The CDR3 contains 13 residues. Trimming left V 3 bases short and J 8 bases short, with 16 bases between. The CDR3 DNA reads TGCAGCGTTGACGGCAGGGAGGAAAGCGGCTACACCTTC. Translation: CSVDGREESGYTF.

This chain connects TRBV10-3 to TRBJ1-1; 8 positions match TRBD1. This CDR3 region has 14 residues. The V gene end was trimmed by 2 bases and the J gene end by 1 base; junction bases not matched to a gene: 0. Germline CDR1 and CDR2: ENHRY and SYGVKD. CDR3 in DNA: TGTGCCATCAGTGAGGGGACAGGGAACACTGAAGCTTTCTTT. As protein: CAISEGTGNTEAFF.

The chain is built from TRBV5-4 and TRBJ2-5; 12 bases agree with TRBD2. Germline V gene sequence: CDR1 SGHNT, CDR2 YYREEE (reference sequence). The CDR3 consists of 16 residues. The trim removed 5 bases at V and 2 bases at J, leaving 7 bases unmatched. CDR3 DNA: TGTGCCAGCAGTTTCCCCGGGACTAGCGGGCAAGAGACCCAGTACTTC. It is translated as CASSFPGTSGQETQYF.